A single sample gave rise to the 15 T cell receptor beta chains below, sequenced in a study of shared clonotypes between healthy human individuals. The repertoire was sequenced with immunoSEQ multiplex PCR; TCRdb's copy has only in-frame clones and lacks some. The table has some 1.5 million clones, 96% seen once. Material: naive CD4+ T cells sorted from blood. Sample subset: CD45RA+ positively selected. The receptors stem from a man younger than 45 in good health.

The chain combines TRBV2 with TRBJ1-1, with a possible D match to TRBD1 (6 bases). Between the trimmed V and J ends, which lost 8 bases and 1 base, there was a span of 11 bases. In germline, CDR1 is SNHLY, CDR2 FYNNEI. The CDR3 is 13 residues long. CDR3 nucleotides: TGTGCCAGCGGGGGACAAGCGAACACTGAAGCTTTCTTT. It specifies CASGGQANTEAFF. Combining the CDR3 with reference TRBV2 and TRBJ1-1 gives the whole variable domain EPEVTQTPSHQVTQMGQEVILRCVPISNHLYFYWYRQILGQKVEFLVSFYNNEISEKSEIFDDQFSVERPDGSNFTLKIRSTKLEDSAMYFCASGGQANTEAFFGQGTRLTVV.

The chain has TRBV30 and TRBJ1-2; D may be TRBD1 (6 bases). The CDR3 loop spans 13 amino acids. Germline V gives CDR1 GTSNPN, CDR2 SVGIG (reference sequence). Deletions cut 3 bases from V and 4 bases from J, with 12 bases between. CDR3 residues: CAWSPTGTYGYTF. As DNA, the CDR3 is TGTGCCTGGAGCCCCACAGGGACCTATGGCTACACCTTC.

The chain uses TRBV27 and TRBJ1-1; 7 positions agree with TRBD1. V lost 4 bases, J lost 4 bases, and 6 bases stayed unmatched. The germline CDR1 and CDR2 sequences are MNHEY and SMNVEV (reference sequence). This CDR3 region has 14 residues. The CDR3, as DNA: TGTGCCAGCAGTTCGGGACAGCGCGGCACTGAAGCTTTCTTT. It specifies CASSSGQRGTEAFF.

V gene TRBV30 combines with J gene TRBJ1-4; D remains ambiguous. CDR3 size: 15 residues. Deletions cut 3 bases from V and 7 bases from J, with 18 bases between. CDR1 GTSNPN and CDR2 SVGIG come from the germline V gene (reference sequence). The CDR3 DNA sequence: TGTGCCTGGAGCCCGTATAATATAATGCGTGAAAAACTGTTTTTT. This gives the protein CAWSPYNIMREKLFF.

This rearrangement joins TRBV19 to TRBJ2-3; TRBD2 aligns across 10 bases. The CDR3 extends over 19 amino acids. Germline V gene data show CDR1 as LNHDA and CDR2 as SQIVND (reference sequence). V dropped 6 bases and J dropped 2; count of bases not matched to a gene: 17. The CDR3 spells CASSVTSGIRTSHTDTQYF. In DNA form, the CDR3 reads TGTGCCAGTAGCGTTACTAGCGGGATTCGAACGTCCCACACAGATACGCAGTATTTT.

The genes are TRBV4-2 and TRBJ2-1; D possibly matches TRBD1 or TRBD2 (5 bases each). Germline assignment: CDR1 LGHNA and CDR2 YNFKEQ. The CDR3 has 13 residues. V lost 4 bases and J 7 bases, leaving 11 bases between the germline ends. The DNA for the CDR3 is TGTGCCAGCAGCCTTTGGGGGTCGAATGAGCAGTTCTTC. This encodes CASSLWGSNEQFF.

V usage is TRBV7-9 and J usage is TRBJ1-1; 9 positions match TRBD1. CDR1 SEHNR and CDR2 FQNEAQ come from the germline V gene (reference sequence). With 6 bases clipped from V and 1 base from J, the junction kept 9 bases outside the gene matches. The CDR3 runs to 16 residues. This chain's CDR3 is CASSPGQGPENTEAFF. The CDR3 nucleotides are TGTGCCAGCAGTCCGGGACAGGGACCAGAGAACACTGAAGCTTTCTTT. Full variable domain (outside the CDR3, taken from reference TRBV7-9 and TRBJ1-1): DTGVSQNPRHKITKRGQNVTFRCDPISEHNRLYWYRQTLGQGPEFLTYFQNEAQLEKSRLLSDRFSAERPKGSFSTLEIQRTEQGDSAMYLCASSPGQGPENTEAFFGQGTRLTVV.

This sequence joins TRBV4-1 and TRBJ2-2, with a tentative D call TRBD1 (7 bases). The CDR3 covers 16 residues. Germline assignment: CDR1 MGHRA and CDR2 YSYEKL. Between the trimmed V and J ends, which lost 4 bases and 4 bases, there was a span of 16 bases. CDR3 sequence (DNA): TGCGCCAGCAGCCCTCCAGGGGGGCCGGGCACCGGGGAGCTGTTTTTT. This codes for CASSPPGGPGTGELFF.

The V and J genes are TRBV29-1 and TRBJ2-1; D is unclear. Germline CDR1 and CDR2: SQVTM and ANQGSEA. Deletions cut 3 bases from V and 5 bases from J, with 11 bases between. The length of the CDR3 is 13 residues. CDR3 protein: CSVDSLINNEQFF. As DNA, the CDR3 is TGCAGCGTTGACAGTCTCATCAACAATGAGCAGTTCTTC.

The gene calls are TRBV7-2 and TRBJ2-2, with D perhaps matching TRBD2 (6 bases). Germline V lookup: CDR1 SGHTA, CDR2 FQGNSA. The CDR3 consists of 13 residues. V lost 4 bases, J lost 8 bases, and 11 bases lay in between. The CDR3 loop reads CASSSSVLGELFF. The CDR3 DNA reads TGTGCCAGCAGCTCTAGCGTGTTAGGGGAGCTGTTTTTT.

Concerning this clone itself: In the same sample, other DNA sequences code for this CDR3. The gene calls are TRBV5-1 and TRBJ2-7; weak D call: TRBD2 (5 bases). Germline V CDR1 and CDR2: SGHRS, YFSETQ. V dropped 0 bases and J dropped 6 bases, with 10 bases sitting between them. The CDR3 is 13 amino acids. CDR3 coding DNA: TGCGCCAGCAGCTTGGTCCCCAGCGGCGAGCAGTACTTC. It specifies CASSLVPSGEQYF.

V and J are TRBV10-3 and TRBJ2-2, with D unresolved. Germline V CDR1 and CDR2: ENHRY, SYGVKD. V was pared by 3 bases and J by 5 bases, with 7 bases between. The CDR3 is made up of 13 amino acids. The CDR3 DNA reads TGTGCCATCAGTGAACTTGAGACCGGGGAGCTGTTTTTT. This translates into CAISELETGELFF.

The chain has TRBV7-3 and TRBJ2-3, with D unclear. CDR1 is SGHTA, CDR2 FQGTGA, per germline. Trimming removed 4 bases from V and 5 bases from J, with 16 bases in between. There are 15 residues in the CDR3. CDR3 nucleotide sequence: TGTGCCAGCAGCTCGGCAGGTGGGATTGGAGATACGCAGTATTTT. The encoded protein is CASSSAGGIGDTQYF.

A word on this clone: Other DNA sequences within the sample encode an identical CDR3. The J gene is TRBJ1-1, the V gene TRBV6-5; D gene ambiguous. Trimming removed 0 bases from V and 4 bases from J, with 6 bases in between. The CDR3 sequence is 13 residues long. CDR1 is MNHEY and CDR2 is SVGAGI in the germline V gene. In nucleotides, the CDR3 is TGTGCCAGCAGTTACTCAGGTGGCACTGAAGCTTTCTTT. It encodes CASSYSGGTEAFF.

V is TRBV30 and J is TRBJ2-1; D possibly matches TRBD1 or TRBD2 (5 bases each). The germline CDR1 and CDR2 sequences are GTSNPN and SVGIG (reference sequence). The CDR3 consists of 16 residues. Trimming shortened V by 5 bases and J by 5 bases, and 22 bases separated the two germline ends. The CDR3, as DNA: TGTGCCTGGGGATCCTCCGGGACCCCTACTCACAATGAGCAGTTCTTC. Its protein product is CAWGSSGTPTHNEQFF.